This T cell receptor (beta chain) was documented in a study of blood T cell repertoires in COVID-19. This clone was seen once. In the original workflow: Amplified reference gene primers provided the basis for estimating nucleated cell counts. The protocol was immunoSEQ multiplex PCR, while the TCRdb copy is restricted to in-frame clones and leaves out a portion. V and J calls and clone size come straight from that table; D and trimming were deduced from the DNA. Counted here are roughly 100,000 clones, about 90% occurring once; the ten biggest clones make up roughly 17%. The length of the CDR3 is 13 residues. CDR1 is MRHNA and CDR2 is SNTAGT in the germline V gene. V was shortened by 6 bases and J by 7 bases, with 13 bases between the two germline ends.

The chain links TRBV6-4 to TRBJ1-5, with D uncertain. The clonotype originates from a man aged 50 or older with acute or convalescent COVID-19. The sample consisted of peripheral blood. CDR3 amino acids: CASSWEFDQPQHF. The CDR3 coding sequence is TGTGCCAGCAGCTGGGAGTTCGACCAGCCCCAGCATTTT.